This T cell receptor (beta chain) derives from a study of cytomegalovirus exposure and HLA in healthy donors. Study conclusions and caveats: Presence/absence analyses took donor sequencing depth as roughly uniform. Analysis performed later showed TCR beta chains linked to HLA being more clonally expanded than equally common others.

V dropped 3 bases and J dropped 4; count of bases not matched to a gene: 6. CDR3 length: 14 amino acids. The germline V gene has CDR1 SGHNT and CDR2 YYREEE (reference sequence). Concerning this clone: The antigen is undetermined.

This PCR relied on a set of 60 Vbeta primers and 13 Jbeta primers. Here immunoSEQ multiplex PCR was the method, and the copy in TCRdb shows in-frame clones only, minus some. The sample records roughly 180,000 clones, approximately 83% being singletons. The rearrangement links TRBV5-4 to TRBJ2-5, with 7 positions matching TRBD1. This sequence was found in a man aged 18-30 years in good health and CMV-seropositive. The sequencing input was PBMCs. Here the CDR3 reads CASSSRGGGETQYF. In DNA, the CDR3 is TGTGCCAGCAGCTCTCGAGGGGGCGGAGAGACCCAGTACTTC. Full variable domain (rest looked up from reference TRBV5-4 and TRBJ2-5): ETGVTQSPTHLIKTRGQQVTLRCSSQSGHNTVSWYQQALGQGPQFIFQYYREEENGRGNFPPRFSGLQFPNYSSELNVNALELDDSALYLCASSSRGGGETQYFGPGTRLLVL.